Listed here are 10 T cell receptor beta chains from one sample, sequenced in a study of T cells in localized non-small cell lung cancer. Here immunoSEQ multiplex PCR was the method, and the copy in TCRdb shows in-frame clones only, minus some. The table records approximately 21,000 clones, just over 90% of them present only once. The input for sequencing was peripheral blood, taken before any cancer treatment. All receptors derive from a woman aged 35-75 years with stage I lung adenocarcinoma.

The chain couples TRBV7-9 to TRBJ1-4, with 7 bases aligning to TRBD1. The ends lost 5 bases at V and 8 bases at J; junction bases unmatched: 8. The CDR3 loop spans 14 amino acids. Germline CDR1 reads SEHNR; CDR2 reads FQNEAQ (reference sequence). As DNA, the CDR3 is TGTGCCAGCAGCCTCAGGACAGGAGGAGAAAAACTGTTTTTT. As protein: CASSLRTGGEKLFF. Together with reference TRBV7-9 and TRBJ1-4, the CDR3 gives the full variable domain: DTGVSQNPRHKITKRGQNVTFRCDPISEHNRLYWYRQTLGQGPEFLTYFQNEAQLEKSRLLSDRFSAERPKGSFSTLEIQRTEQGDSAMYLCASSLRTGGEKLFFGSGTQLSVL.

This chain uses TRBV7-9 with TRBJ2-3; 9 bases agree with TRBD2. Germline CDR1 is SEHNR and CDR2 is FQNEAQ (reference sequence). The CDR3 covers 15 residues. The trim removed 5 bases at V and 3 bases at J, leaving 6 bases unmatched. As DNA, the CDR3 is TGTGCCAGCAGCCCAGGACTAGCGTCGACAGATACGCAGTATTTT. Translating gives CASSPGLASTDTQYF.

This rearrangement joins TRBV28 to TRBJ1-2, with 8 bases identical to TRBD1. This CDR3 has 14 amino acids. V was clipped by 8 bases and J by 7 bases; unmatched bases: 12. Germline-derived CDR1 and CDR2 are MDHEN and SYDVKM. The CDR3 here is CASLKGQGASGYTF. The CDR3 nucleotides are TGTGCCAGCCTTAAGGGGCAGGGGGCGTCTGGCTACACCTTC.

This chain uses TRBV19 with TRBJ1-1, with 7 bases matching TRBD1. The germline V gene encodes CDR1 LNHDA and CDR2 SQIVND (reference sequence). The CDR3 totals 13 residues. V lost 5 bases to trimming and J lost 6 bases; unmatched junction nucleotides: 6. The CDR3 region is CASSGYTGAEAFF. Here the CDR3 DNA reads TGTGCCAGTAGTGGCTACACAGGGGCTGAAGCTTTCTTT.

The genes are TRBV5-5 and TRBJ2-2; D gene uncertain. The V gene lost 2 bases and the J gene lost 6 bases, with 11 bases spanning the gap. The length of the CDR3 is 14 residues. CDR1 and CDR2 (germline): SGHKS, YYEKEE (reference sequence). The CDR3 here is CASSLGSGAGELFF. The CDR3 DNA follows: TGTGCCAGCAGCTTAGGGTCTGGCGCCGGGGAGCTGTTTTTT.

The chain recombines TRBV11-2 with TRBJ1-2; weak D call: TRBD1 (5 bases). Germline V gene lookup returns CDR1 SGHAT and CDR2 FQNNGV. The length of the CDR3 is 13 residues. Trimming left V 3 bases short and J 8 bases short, with 13 bases between. In nucleotides, the CDR3 is TGTGCCAGCAGCTTCCTCGGTCAGGGAGGCTACACCTTC. Amino acids: CASSFLGQGGYTF.

The genes are TRBV9 and TRBJ2-1, with TRBD2 matching over 14 bases. CDR1 SGDLS and CDR2 YYNGEE come from the germline V gene. The CDR3 runs 16 residues. The V gene end was trimmed by 3 bases and the J gene end by 9 bases; junction bases not matched to a gene: 8. The CDR3 is CASSAPGLAGAGEQFF. For the CDR3, the DNA is TGTGCCAGCAGCGCCCCGGGACTAGCGGGAGCAGGTGAGCAGTTCTTC.

The J gene is TRBJ2-7, the V gene TRBV18; D remains ambiguous. Trimming took 0 bases from V and 1 from J, leaving 10 bases between them. The CDR3 loop spans 15 amino acids. The germline CDR1 and CDR2 sequences are KGHSH and LQKENI. The CDR3 DNA is TGTGCCAGCTCACCACCGGCAACCGGGTCCTACGAGCAGTACTTC. As protein: CASSPPATGSYEQYF.

This clone was seen once. V usage is TRBV9 and J usage is TRBJ2-1, with D possibly TRBD2 on 6 matching bases. Looked up from germline, CDR1 is SGDLS and CDR2 is YYNGEE. The CDR3 extends over 15 amino acids. Trimming shortened V by 2 bases and J by 3 bases, and 12 bases separated the two germline ends. CDR3 protein: CASSVSGSFYNEQFF. The CDR3 DNA reads TGTGCCAGCAGCGTGTCCGGGAGCTTCTACAATGAGCAGTTCTTC.

The chain is built from TRBV6-5 and TRBJ1-1; TRBD1 might be the D (6 bases). Germline V gene data show CDR1 as MNHEY and CDR2 as SVGAGI. The CDR3 has 16 amino acids. Trimming removed 2 bases at V and 6 bases at J, with 19 bases between. The CDR3 coding sequence is TGTGCCAGCAGTTACCAGGGGACCCCGGTGTGGCCTGAAGCTTTCTTT. It specifies CASSYQGTPVWPEAFF.